This is a list of T cell receptor beta chains from one sample in a study of OX40 agonist ivuxolimab in advanced cancers. Profiled with immunoSEQ multiplex PCR; TCRdb holds only in-frame clones, not every one. Of more than 65,000 clones detected, about 88% appear once; the ten largest clones hold around 2.3%. This material consisted of CD4+ or CD8+ T cells sorted from blood, taken in a trial of the OX40 agonist ivuxolimab. These receptors were taken from an adult with an advanced solid tumor such as melanoma, head and neck, liver or kidney cancer. CDR3s leave out the opening cysteine and the closing phenylalanine or tryptophan.

V: TRBV9; CDR3: ASSSGSGSYEQY
V: TRBV7-9; CDR3: ASSFVGDTEAF
V: TRBV9; CDR3: ASSLRGGETQY
V: TRBV5-4; CDR3: ATRDFQETQY
V: TRBV5-4; CDR3: ASGSPRTLEQY
V: TRBV30; CDR3: ALWDSYEQY
V: TRBV9; CDR3: ASSFRTGPNEKLF
V: TRBV4-1; CDR3: ASSQAPGTTGTEAF
V: TRBV19; CDR3: ASSGGSSGNTIY
V: TRBV27; CDR3: ASSPRTSGIYYEQY
V: TRBV5-4; CDR3: ASTVGMNTEAF
V: TRBV9; CDR3: ASSAGTYFKRGTDTQY
V: TRBV28; CDR3: ASSFRKGIQETQY
V: TRBV14; CDR3: ASSRQGVSPYT
V: TRBV19; CDR3: ASRERRDSSGNTIY
V: TRBV9; CDR3: ASSVRTSGNNEQF
V: TRBV11-3; CDR3: ASSWGLSGELF
V: TRBV5-1; CDR3: ASSSNTESSGANVLT
V: TRBV7-3; CDR3: ASSGGPGYT
V: TRBV19; CDR3: ALKGQGNGELF
V: TRBV29-1; CDR3: SVAEGGKTQY